Below, 17 T cell receptor beta chains from the same sample are listed, as sequenced in a study of cytomegalovirus exposure and HLA in healthy donors. The PCR ran on 60 Vbeta and 13 Jbeta primers. The method was immunoSEQ multiplex PCR; TCRdb's version includes in-frame clones alone and lacks a portion of them. The data contain fewer than 140,000 clones, roughly 75% of them singletons. Sequencing was done on a sample of PBMCs. The receptors were sampled from a man aged 35 to 55 in good health and CMV-seronegative.

This chain's CDR3 is CASSYSAGQSSYEQYF. CDR3 bases: TGTGCCAGCAGTTATTCCGCGGGACAGAGCTCCTACGAGCAGTACTTC. The chain links TRBV6-5 to TRBJ2-5; TRBD1 is a possible D gene (7 bases). The DNA end is more similar to TRBJ2-7, so the J call may be wrong. Germline V lookup: CDR1 MNHEY, CDR2 SVGAGI. The CDR3 has 16 amino acids.

The chain uses TRBV19 and TRBJ1-2; 7 nucleotides match TRBD1. The germline V gene encodes CDR1 LNHDA and CDR2 SQIVND (reference sequence). V gave up 4 bases and J gave up 4 bases; unmatched junction bases: 9. This CDR3 comprises 15 residues. The CDR3 loop reads CASSTGQDLSYGYTF. The CDR3 coding sequence is TGTGCCAGTAGTACAGGACAGGACCTATCCTATGGCTACACCTTC. The full variable domain, completed using reference TRBV19 and TRBJ1-2, is DGGITQSPKYLFRKEGQNVTLSCEQNLNHDAMYWYRQDPGQGLRLIYYSQIVNDFQKGDIAEGYSVSREKKESFPLTVTSAQKNPTAFYLCASSTGQDLSYGYTFGSGTRLTVV.

This clone appeared a few times. This sequence joins TRBV4-1 and TRBJ1-1; D gene uncertain. CDR1 MGHRA and CDR2 YSYEKL come from the germline V gene. The CDR3 runs 15 residues. Between the trimmed V and J ends, which lost 4 bases and 1 base, there was a span of 13 bases. Here the CDR3 DNA reads TGCGCCAGCAGCCCTGGCGAGGTTGCGAACACTGAAGCTTTCTTT. Encoded protein: CASSPGEVANTEAFF.

CDR3: CASSLTAGMNTEAFF. As DNA, the CDR3 is TGTGCCAGCAGCTTAACGGCAGGCATGAACACTGAAGCTTTCTTT. This chain connects TRBV7-3 to TRBJ1-1; D ambiguous. Germline V gives CDR1 SGHTA, CDR2 FQGTGA. This CDR3 is built from 15 residues. V dropped 0 bases and J dropped 0 bases, with 8 bases sitting between them.

The chain links TRBV5-1 to TRBJ2-7; 8 bases agree with TRBD2. Germline CDR1 SGHRS, CDR2 YFSETQ. CDR3 length: 14 amino acids. The ends lost 4 bases at V and 7 bases at J; junction bases unmatched: 10. The CDR3 loop reads CASSTGLEAKEQYF. DNA of the CDR3: TGCGCCAGCAGCACGGGACTAGAAGCGAAGGAGCAGTACTTC.

This chain uses TRBV5-1 with TRBJ2-2; 13 nucleotides agree with TRBD2. There are 16 residues in the CDR3. Germline-derived CDR1 and CDR2 are SGHRS and YFSETQ. Losses at the gene ends were 3 bases for V and 6 bases for J; bases not matched to a gene: 5. CDR3 sequence (DNA): TGCGCCAGCAGCTGGAGGACTAGCGGGGGTTCCGGGGAGCTGTTTTTT. It encodes CASSWRTSGGSGELFF.

The gene calls are TRBV10-2 and TRBJ2-1; 7 bases line up with TRBD1. The germline gives CDR1 WSHSY, CDR2 SAAADI. The CDR3 covers 14 residues. After removal of 2 bases from V and 7 bases from J, the junction contained 5 bases not matched to a gene. For the CDR3, the DNA is TGCGCCAGCAGTGAGATTGGCAGGGGGAATGAGCAGTTCTTC. Encoded protein: CASSEIGRGNEQFF.

The V call is TRBV5-8, the J call TRBJ2-7, with 10 bases aligning to TRBD1. Germline loops: CDR1 SGHTS, CDR2 YDEGEE. The CDR3 runs 16 residues. The junction had 8 bases not matched to a gene; V was cut back by 5 bases and J by 0 bases. The CDR3 loop is CASRRAGTGVSYEQYF. The DNA for the CDR3 is TGTGCCAGCAGGCGCGCCGGGACAGGGGTCTCCTACGAGCAGTACTTC.

This clone was counted only a few times. This chain uses TRBV6-6 with TRBJ1-4, with a tentative D call TRBD1 (6 bases). The CDR3 totals 14 residues. From germline, CDR1 is MNHNY and CDR2 SVGAGI (reference sequence). The V end was cut by 6 bases, the J end by 3 bases, with 11 bases between. CDR3 bases: TGTGCCAGCAGACGAGGACAGCCTAATGAAAAACTGTTTTTT. Protein sequence: CASRRGQPNEKLFF.

The rearrangement links TRBV6-5 to TRBJ1-4; TRBD1 aligns across 10 bases. Trimming took 1 base from V and 7 from J; bases not matched to a gene: 3. This CDR3 comprises 15 residues. CDR1 MNHEY and CDR2 SVGAGI come from the germline V gene. The CDR3: CASSYFGTGVEKLFF. The CDR3 DNA reads as TGTGCCAGCAGTTACTTCGGGACAGGGGTTGAAAAACTGTTTTTT.

The chain couples TRBV9 to TRBJ2-1, with 13 bases that match TRBD2. Per germline, CDR1 SGDLS and CDR2 YYNGEE. Trimming removed 3 bases from V and 10 bases from J; junction bases left unmatched: 7. The CDR3 covers 15 residues. In DNA, the CDR3 is TGTGCCAGCAGCGGTGGGACTAGCGGGGTACGGGAGCAGTTCTTC. Translated: CASSGGTSGVREQFF.

The chain carries TRBV9 and TRBJ1-4; 9 positions match TRBD1. In germline, CDR1 is SGDLS, CDR2 YYNGEE. V dropped 2 bases and J dropped 7; count of bases not matched to a gene: 6. The CDR3 extends over 15 amino acids. The chain's CDR3 is CASSVGTGMGEKLFF. CDR3 coding DNA: TGTGCCAGCAGCGTCGGGACAGGGATGGGTGAAAAACTGTTTTTT.

The chain recombines TRBV2 with TRBJ2-1, with D perhaps TRBD1 (6 bases). V was cut by 8 bases and J by 3 bases, with 14 bases left in between. The CDR3 has 14 amino acids. CDR1 SNHLY and CDR2 FYNNEI come from the germline V gene. The CDR3 region has the DNA TGTGCCAGCTTAGGACAGTTTGACTACAATGAGCAGTTCTTC. It translates to CASLGQFDYNEQFF.

The genes are TRBV6-8 and TRBJ1-5; possible D gene TRBD1, 6 bases. The germline CDR1 and CDR2 sequences are MNHGY and SAAAGT. CDR3 length equals 14 residues. V lost 5 bases, J lost 4 bases, and 12 bases lay in between. The CDR3 protein is CASSRDRRNQPQHF. The CDR3 DNA follows: TGTGCCAGCAGTCGTGACAGGCGTAATCAGCCCCAGCATTTT.

The chain couples TRBV6-5 to TRBJ2-2; D call uncertain. The germline gives CDR1 MNHEY, CDR2 SVGAGI. V lost 2 bases, J lost 1 base, and 5 bases lay in between. The CDR3 length is 14 residues. CDR3 in DNA: TGTGCCAGCAGTTACCGACAGAACACCGGGGAGCTGTTTTTT. Protein product: CASSYRQNTGELFF.

The gene calls are TRBV6-1 and TRBJ1-5, with a weak D call TRBD1 (6 bases). V dropped 3 bases and J dropped 5 bases, with 8 bases sitting between them. Per germline, CDR1 MNHNS and CDR2 SASEGT. The CDR3 covers 13 residues. The CDR3 nucleotides read TGTGCCAGCAGTGACACAGGGTATCAGCCCCAGCATTTT. Its translation: CASSDTGYQPQHF.

The chain is built from TRBV19 and TRBJ2-1; D unclear. The CDR3 covers 17 residues. V lost 0 bases and J lost 3, with 15 bases in between. The germline V gene has CDR1 LNHDA and CDR2 SQIVND (reference sequence). The CDR3 here is CASSIEVRRLGYNEQFF. CDR3 coding DNA: TGTGCCAGTAGTATAGAGGTAAGGCGGCTGGGCTACAATGAGCAGTTCTTC.